The clone carrying this T cell receptor (beta chain) turned up a few times. Its target is unknown. PCR was performed a second time for roughly 7 to 12 cycles using a sample-barcoded 5' primer and a J-beta primer mix. One entry per CDR3 protein results from TCRdb running MiXCR on the 5' RACE reads. The sample holds fewer than 2 million distinct CDR3 sequences, roughly 43% seen once. This specimen belongs to a study of blood T cells in healthy people across ages. Study context: Capturing about one barcoded beta molecule per two T cells was achieved by template switching.

Study results and caveats: For the donors, CMV status was unknown and possibly confounded expanded clonotype changes.

The length of the CDR3 is 14 residues. Germline CDR1 is SEHNR and CDR2 is FQNEAQ (reference sequence). V was cut by 4 bases and J by 4 bases, with 11 bases left in between. The sequencing sample was made of blood. This chain links TRBV7-9 with TRBJ1-3, with D uncertain. This receptor was taken from a human donor in good health. The CDR3 DNA reads TGTGCCAGCAGCTCGGGCGGGTACGGAAACACCATATATTTT. This encodes CASSSGGYGNTIYF.